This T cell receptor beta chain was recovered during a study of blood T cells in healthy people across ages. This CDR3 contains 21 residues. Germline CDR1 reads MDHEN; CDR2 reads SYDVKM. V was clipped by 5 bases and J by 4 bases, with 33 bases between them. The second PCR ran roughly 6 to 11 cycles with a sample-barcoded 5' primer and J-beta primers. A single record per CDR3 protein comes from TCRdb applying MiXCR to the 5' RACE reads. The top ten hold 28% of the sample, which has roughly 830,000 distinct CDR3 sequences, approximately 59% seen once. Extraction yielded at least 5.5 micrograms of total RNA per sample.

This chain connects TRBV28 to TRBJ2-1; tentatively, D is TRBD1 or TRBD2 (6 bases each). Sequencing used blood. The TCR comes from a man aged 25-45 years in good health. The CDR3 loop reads CASSKRRGQPSAGTKYNEQFF. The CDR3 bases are TGTGCCAGCAGTAAACGGCGTGGACAGCCTAGCGCCGGGACAAAGTACAATGAGCAGTTCTTC.